One and the same sample provided the 31 T cell receptor beta chains below, sequenced in a study of cytomegalovirus exposure and HLA in healthy donors. Amplification used 60 Vbeta primers and 13 Jbeta primers. TCRdb keeps only in-frame clones here, not all; method: immunoSEQ multiplex PCR. The table shows about 160,000 clones, with 60% to 80% occurring only once. The sequencing sample was made of PBMCs. These receptors came from a man aged 50-59 years in good health and CMV-seropositive.

This sequence joins TRBV7-3 and TRBJ1-5, with TRBD1 identical over 9 bases. With 4 bases clipped from V and 4 bases from J, the junction kept 5 bases outside the gene matches. CDR1 and CDR2 from the germline V gene are SGHTA and FQGTGA. The CDR3 is 15 residues long. For the CDR3, the DNA is TGTGCCAGCAGCTCAACAGGGGGCGCGAATCAGCCCCAGCATTTT. This codes for CASSSTGGANQPQHF.

The rearrangement joins TRBV30 to TRBJ2-3; 8 bases align to TRBD2. V gave up 5 bases and J gave up 1 base; unmatched junction bases: 8. CDR3 length equals 15 residues. Per the germline V gene, CDR1 is GTSNPN and CDR2 is SVGIG (reference sequence). The CDR3 loop reads CAWSGTGGGTDTQYF. The CDR3 DNA reads as TGTGCCTGGTCGGGGACGGGGGGGGGCACAGATACGCAGTATTTT.

The V call is TRBV6-5, the J call TRBJ1-2, with D perhaps matching TRBD1 (5 bases). CDR1 is MNHEY, CDR2 SVGAGI, per germline. The CDR3 contains 14 residues. Between the trimmed V and J ends, which lost 7 bases and 3 bases, there was a span of 15 bases. The CDR3: CASMISQGYYGYTF. In DNA, the CDR3 is TGTGCCAGCATGATTTCCCAGGGCTACTATGGCTACACCTTC.

This rearrangement joins TRBV5-4 to TRBJ2-5; TRBD1 agrees at 7 bases. Germline loops: CDR1 SGHNT, CDR2 YYREEE (reference sequence). This CDR3 is 17 amino acids long. V dropped 1 base and J dropped 1; count of bases not matched to a gene: 10. The CDR3 DNA follows: TGTGCCAGCAGCTTGTTGTACAGGGGCCCCACCCAAGAGACCCAGTACTTC. Translation gives CASSLLYRGPTQETQYF. Combining the CDR3 with reference TRBV5-4 and TRBJ2-5 gives the whole variable domain ETGVTQSPTHLIKTRGQQVTLRCSSQSGHNTVSWYQQALGQGPQFIFQYYREEENGRGNFPPRFSGLQFPNYSSELNVNALELDDSALYLCASSLLYRGPTQETQYFGPGTRLLVL.

The chain is built from TRBV7-8 and TRBJ2-1; D not resolved. The CDR3 contains 12 residues. Germline assignment: CDR1 SGHVS and CDR2 FQNEAQ. Trimming removed 5 bases from V and 10 bases from J, with 12 bases in between. For the CDR3, the DNA is TGTGCCAGCAGCCCGAGCTCGAGAGAGCAGTTCTTC. Translated, it gives CASSPSSREQFF.

V gene TRBV10-2 combines with J gene TRBJ2-5, with D perhaps TRBD2 (7 bases). Trimming pared 8 bases from V and 2 bases from J, leaving 12 bases between. Looked up from germline, CDR1 is WSHSY and CDR2 is SAAADI. The CDR3 covers 13 residues. The CDR3 is CASGGAWQETQYF. DNA of the CDR3: TGCGCCAGCGGGGGGGCATGGCAAGAGACCCAGTACTTC.

The gene calls are TRBV11-3 and TRBJ2-1, with 9 bases matching TRBD2. The V segment lost 2 bases and the J segment 0 bases; nucleotides outside the gene matches: 8. CDR1 is SGHNT, CDR2 YENEEA, per germline. There are 18 residues in the CDR3. In DNA, the CDR3 is TGTGCCAGCAGCTTATACGCTAGCGGGGTCAGCTCCTACAATGAGCAGTTCTTC. This sequence encodes CASSLYASGVSSYNEQFF. The whole variable domain, remainder taken from reference TRBV11-3 and TRBJ2-1, is EAGVVQSPRYKIIEKKQPVAFWCNPISGHNTLYWYLQNLGQGPELLIRYENEEAVDDSQLPKDRFSAERLKGVDSTLKIQPAELGDSAVYLCASSLYASGVSSYNEQFFGPGTRLTVL.

With regard to this clone: Other DNA sequences of this sample code for an identical CDR3. This chain joins TRBV19 and TRBJ2-7; D is possibly TRBD1 (6 bases). Per germline, CDR1 LNHDA and CDR2 SQIVND (reference sequence). V lost 6 bases to trimming and J lost 2 bases, with 20 bases between them. The CDR3 runs to 16 residues. CDR3 sequence (DNA): TGTGCCAGTAGGGGGAATCACAGGGTGAGCACCTACGAGCAGTACTTC. It codes for CASRGNHRVSTYEQYF.

This chain uses TRBV6-1 with TRBJ2-7; 8 positions match TRBD1. The CDR3 totals 15 residues. The ends lost 4 bases at V and 0 bases at J; junction bases unmatched: 5. CDR1 is MNHNS, CDR2 SASEGT, per germline. The CDR3 here is CASSVRTGSSYEQYF. The CDR3 nucleotides are TGTGCCAGCAGTGTTAGGACAGGGAGCTCCTACGAGCAGTACTTC.

The V and J genes are TRBV4-2 and TRBJ2-7; 8 bases match TRBD1. There are 16 residues in the CDR3. Germline trimming cut 2 bases from V and 7 bases from J; bases unmatched to any gene: 13. The V gene's germline CDR1 is LGHNA and CDR2 YNFKEQ. The CDR3 here is CASSQPLGQGLGEQYF. CDR3 sequence (DNA): TGTGCCAGCAGCCAACCCCTTGGACAGGGTTTGGGTGAGCAGTACTTC.

The V and J genes are TRBV19 and TRBJ2-7; possible D gene TRBD1, 6 bases. Per the germline V gene, CDR1 is LNHDA and CDR2 is SQIVND (reference sequence). Trimming pared 7 bases from V and 3 bases from J, leaving 19 bases between. The CDR3 extends over 15 amino acids. CDR3 sequence (DNA): TGTGCCAGTAACACGGACAGAACAACCTACTACGAGCAGTACTTC. It codes for CASNTDRTTYYEQYF. Full variable domain (remainder filled in from reference TRBV19 and TRBJ2-7): DGGITQSPKYLFRKEGQNVTLSCEQNLNHDAMYWYRQDPGQGLRLIYYSQIVNDFQKGDIAEGYSVSREKKESFPLTVTSAQKNPTAFYLCASNTDRTTYYEQYFGPGTRLTVT.

This clone was seen only once. The chain links TRBV7-6 to TRBJ1-5; TRBD1 is a possible D gene (5 bases). CDR3 length equals 13 residues. V was clipped by 1 base and J by 7 bases, with 8 bases between them. Per germline, CDR1 SGHVS and CDR2 FNYEAQ. CDR3 nucleotide sequence: TGTGCCAGCAGCTTAGGAGACAGACAGCCCCAGCATTTT. Translating gives CASSLGDRQPQHF.

The chain joins TRBV19 to TRBJ1-1, with no clear D. V lost 4 bases and J lost 4, with 13 bases in between. Germline V gene data show CDR1 as LNHDA and CDR2 as SQIVND (reference sequence). This CDR3 is built from 14 residues. The DNA for the CDR3 is TGTGCCAGTAGTAGGAATCAAGGGAGCACTGAAGCTTTCTTT. This sequence encodes CASSRNQGSTEAFF.

This sequence joins TRBV28 and TRBJ2-2; a possible D gene is TRBD2 (6 bases). The V and J ends lost 8 bases and 1 base respectively, with 11 bases between them. This CDR3 is 14 amino acids long. Germline V gene lookup returns CDR1 MDHEN and CDR2 SYDVKM. The CDR3 reads CASRIGGNTGELFF. CDR3 nucleotide sequence: TGTGCCAGCCGCATCGGGGGGAACACCGGGGAGCTGTTTTTT.

The CDR3 DNA reads as TGTGCCAGCAGTTTATGGGCAGGGCCCTTTGTCAAAAACATTCAGTACTTC. This codes for CASSLWAGPFVKNIQYF. This chain uses TRBV27 with TRBJ2-4; TRBD1 might be the D (5 bases). The CDR3 extends over 17 amino acids. The germline V gene has CDR1 MNHEY and CDR2 SMNVEV (reference sequence). V lost 1 base, J lost 3 bases, and 16 bases lay in between.

The rearrangement joins TRBV4-3 to TRBJ2-2; D gene unclear. Trimming removed 1 base from V and 8 bases from J, with 20 bases in between. Germline lookup yields CDR1 LGHNA and CDR2 YSLEER. There are 17 residues in the CDR3. As DNA, the CDR3 is TGCGCCAGCAGCCAAGGGTCATCCAACCTCCGAGGTGGGGAGCTGTTTTTT. This gives the protein CASSQGSSNLRGGELFF.

The V and J genes are TRBV18 and TRBJ1-1; D unclear. CDR3 size: 12 residues. V lost 8 bases, J lost 3 bases, and 10 bases lay in between. CDR1 KGHSH and CDR2 LQKENI come from the germline V gene. The CDR3 protein is CASTVADTEAFF. CDR3 nucleotides: TGTGCCAGCACCGTAGCGGACACTGAAGCTTTCTTT.

V usage is TRBV6-1 and J usage is TRBJ2-1; D is perhaps TRBD2 (7 bases). The V gene lost 1 base and the J gene lost 4 bases, with 14 bases spanning the gap. CDR3 length: 16 residues. Germline V CDR1 and CDR2: MNHNS, SASEGT. The DNA for the CDR3 is TGTGCCAGCAGTGAAGAGTCGCGGGGGCTGTACAATGAGCAGTTCTTC. Residues: CASSEESRGLYNEQFF.

The chain links TRBV6-1 to TRBJ2-7; TRBD1 matches 9 bases. Per germline, CDR1 MNHNS and CDR2 SASEGT. There are 15 residues in the CDR3. The V gene end was trimmed by 6 bases and the J gene end by 3 bases; junction bases not matched to a gene: 9. CDR3 residues: CASSPRDREIYEQYF. DNA of the CDR3: TGTGCCAGCAGCCCCCGGGACAGGGAAATCTACGAGCAGTACTTC.

Remarks on this clone: This sample includes further DNA sequences coding for the same CDR3. This chain connects TRBV2 to TRBJ2-5; D uncertain. The CDR3 extends over 11 amino acids. V was pared by 5 bases and J by 1 base, with 2 bases between. Germline V lookup: CDR1 SNHLY, CDR2 FYNNEI. CDR3 sequence: CASSLQETQYF. The CDR3 DNA sequence: TGTGCCAGCAGTCTCCAAGAGACCCAGTACTTC.

This chain uses TRBV25-1 with TRBJ1-5; D is perhaps TRBD1 (6 bases). The CDR3 has 15 residues. Trimming pared 6 bases from V and 1 base from J, leaving 13 bases between. Per the germline V gene, CDR1 is MGHDK and CDR2 is SYGVNS. In DNA form, the CDR3 reads TGTGCCAGCAGCCAAACCGGGACAAGCAATCAGCCCCAGCATTTT. Protein sequence: CASSQTGTSNQPQHF.

The V and J genes are TRBV5-5 and TRBJ2-1, with 10 bases matching TRBD1. The CDR3 contains 17 residues. The V and J ends lost 2 bases and 0 bases, in that order; junction bases with no gene match: 5. Germline V gene lookup returns CDR1 SGHKS and CDR2 YYEKEE (reference sequence). The CDR3 here is CASSFGTGASSYNEQFF. CDR3 nucleotide sequence: TGTGCCAGCAGCTTCGGGACAGGGGCCAGCTCCTACAATGAGCAGTTCTTC.

The chain employs TRBV30 and TRBJ2-3, with 8 bases identical to TRBD1. V was clipped by 0 bases and J by 11 bases; unmatched bases: 7. Germline CDR1 GTSNPN, CDR2 SVGIG (reference sequence). The CDR3 length is 13 residues. CDR3 residues: CAWSVTGGSGQYF. The CDR3 DNA reads TGTGCCTGGAGTGTCACAGGGGGAAGCGGGCAGTATTTT.

CDR3 loop: CASSLAMGGEGSPLHF. The CDR3 nucleotides read TGTGCCAGCAGCTTAGCGATGGGAGGGGAGGGTTCACCCCTCCACTTT. V usage is TRBV7-2 and J usage is TRBJ1-6; D might be TRBD1 (5 bases). The CDR3 spans 16 residues. V was trimmed by 0 bases and J by 9 bases, leaving 15 bases between them. Germline-derived CDR1 and CDR2 are SGHTA and FQGNSA.

V usage is TRBV7-9 and J usage is TRBJ2-3, with a weak D call TRBD2 (5 bases). CDR1 SEHNR and CDR2 FQNEAQ come from the germline V gene (reference sequence). Trimming cost V 5 bases and J 0 bases, with 12 bases left between them. The CDR3 is 15 amino acids. CDR3 sequence (DNA): TGTGCCAGCAGCGACGGACTCCTTAGCACAGATACGCAGTATTTT. It translates to CASSDGLLSTDTQYF.

The chain is built from TRBV18 and TRBJ1-5, with D unresolved. This CDR3 is 15 amino acids long. Trimming left V 1 base short and J 0 bases short, with 7 bases between. Per the germline V gene, CDR1 is KGHSH and CDR2 is LQKENI. The CDR3 bases are TGTGCCAGCTCACCACGGCAGATTAGCAATCAGCCCCAGCATTTT. As protein: CASSPRQISNQPQHF.

Note on this clone: At the DNA level, this CDR3 is encoded by other sequences in the same sample as well. CDR3 sequence reads: CASSMETSSITDTQYF. The DNA for the CDR3 is TGTGCCAGTAGTATGGAGACTAGCAGTATCACAGATACGCAGTATTTT. The J gene is TRBJ2-3, the V gene TRBV19; 7 bases are a match to TRBD2. J was trimmed by 2 bases and V by 3 bases; bases with no gene match: 8. This CDR3 has 16 amino acids. Germline lookup yields CDR1 LNHDA and CDR2 SQIVND (reference sequence).

The chain recombines TRBV5-4 with TRBJ2-7; 7 bases agree with TRBD1. Germline V gene lookup returns CDR1 SGHNT and CDR2 YYREEE (reference sequence). V lost 1 base, J lost 6 bases, and 7 bases stayed unmatched. This CDR3 contains 14 residues. The CDR3 DNA is TGTGCCAGCAGCTTGAGGGTAGCAGGGGGCGAGCAGTACTTC. Protein product: CASSLRVAGGEQYF.

The chain recombines TRBV5-1 with TRBJ1-2, with D perhaps matching TRBD1 (6 bases). Trimming removed 3 bases from V and 2 bases from J, with 11 bases in between. The CDR3 runs to 14 residues. Germline-derived CDR1 and CDR2 are SGHRS and YFSETQ. The CDR3 DNA is TGCGCCAGCAGCTCACAGGGTTTAAACTATGGCTACACCTTC. As protein: CASSSQGLNYGYTF.

Of note for this clone: A read error may account for a junction end that differs from germline. The genes are TRBV28 and TRBJ1-1, with D possibly TRBD1 on 6 matching bases. There are 14 residues in the CDR3. Germline V gene data show CDR1 as MDHEN and CDR2 as SYDVKM. This CDR3 reads CASSLQLWARGHSF. DNA of the CDR3: TGTGCCAGCAGTTTACAGTTGTGGGCTCGGGGACATTCATTT.

V gene TRBV7-9 combines with J gene TRBJ1-2; TRBD1 matches at 7 bases. Looked up from germline, CDR1 is SEHNR and CDR2 is FQNEAQ (reference sequence). The CDR3 sequence is 13 residues long. Germline trimming cut 5 bases from V and 8 bases from J; bases unmatched to any gene: 8. CDR3 protein: CASSLEGAFGYTF. CDR3 coding DNA: TGTGCCAGCAGCCTCGAGGGGGCGTTCGGCTACACCTTC.